A single T cell receptor (beta chain) is shown here with its context. The table lists this clonotype with many counts. The antigen it recognizes is unknown. Base quality data are lacking; no much larger clone is found one base away. The treatment or condition tag for this specimen amounts to: allogeneic hematopoietic cell transplantation with graft depleted of TCRalphabeta T cells and CD19 B cells. The transplant recipients were children given TCRalphabeta/CD19-depleted allogeneic hematopoietic cell grafts. Library prep was done by PCR. For sequencing, an Illumina HiSeq 2500 was employed. To normalize quantification of the TCRbeta repertoire, the TCR libraries were built with molecular barcoding that relied on unique molecular identifiers. TCRdb redid the processing of the public reads, applying fastp at Q25 and MiXCR, and retained in-frame beta chains. Every distinct CDR3 protein forms one entry, paired with its most common genes and DNA. The sample data list 200,000 to 300,000 distinct CDR3 sequences, and just under 8.5% of these were observed just once. Approximately 6% of the sample goes to the ten largest clones.

A distance of 7 bases separates the germline ends of V and J, which lose 0 bases and 0 bases respectively. The CDR1 and CDR2 encoded by the germline V gene (reference sequence) are SGHKS and YYEKEE. From the cysteine through the phenylalanine, the CDR3 covers 14 amino acids. Just the 42-base CDR3 DNA is kept, in frame starting at base 1. This record comes from a study of T-cell reconstitution after alpha-beta-depleted transplantation in children (dated by TCRdb to 2015 to 2016). A note on the overall study: T-cell immune reconstitution after TCRalphabeta/CD19-depleted allogeneic hematopoietic cell transplantation in children was quantitatively tracked in the study by means of TCR repertoire profiling.

Broader findings and caveats from the paper: The apparently early alphabetaT-cell count recovery about two months after transplant was reportedly dependent on only several hundred rapidly expanded clones derived from non-depleted graft cells. In some patients, high TCRbeta diversity at day 60 was attributed to recipient T cells and intrathymic progenitors that had survived conditioning. Over subsequent months, a decline in hyperexpanded clone frequencies was noted, and after one year, T-cell counts and TCRbeta diversity were mostly ascribed to newly produced T cells.

This sample comprised PBMCs, mostly from graft donor cells, obtained 180 days after TCRalphabeta/CD19-depleted stem cell transplant. The chain was built from TRBV5-5 and TRBJ2-7, with an unclear D gene assignment. The receptor was isolated from a male patient between 5 and 17 years old who had a stem cell transplant for acute lymphoblastic leukemia, so the T cells may come from the graft donor. The nucleotide sequence reads as follows: TGTGCCAGCAGCTTGGGAGGATTCTCCTACGAGCAGTACTTC. Protein translation: CASSLGGFSYEQYF.